The 30 T cell receptor beta chains in this list originate from one sample, sequenced in a study of cytomegalovirus exposure and HLA in healthy donors. The PCR made use of 60 Vbeta and 13 Jbeta primers. Produced via immunoSEQ multiplex PCR; TCRdb's table is partial and in-frame only. The data show some 120,000 clones, with roughly 74% seen just once and approximately 6% held by the top ten. Sequenced sample: PBMCs. All receptors come from a woman in her forties or fifties in good health and CMV-seropositive.

This clone was detected a few times. The chain recombines TRBV6-1 with TRBJ1-6; D is ambiguous. V lost 9 bases to trimming and J lost 0 bases, with 6 bases between them. CDR1 is MNHNS and CDR2 is SASEGT in the germline V gene. The length of the CDR3 is 13 residues. Here the CDR3 DNA reads TGTGCCAGTTCGAGCTCCTATAATTCACCCCTCCACTTT. Residues: CASSSSYNSPLHF.

This clone was recorded a few times. Compared with germline, one end of the junction differs, possibly owing to a read error. V gene TRBV5-8 combines with J gene TRBJ2-5, with D perhaps TRBD1 (6 bases). The germline V gene has CDR1 SGHTS and CDR2 YDEGEE. The CDR3 sequence is 15 residues long. DNA for the CDR3: TGTTCCAGCAGCTTGGGGGCAGCCCCCCGGGAGACCCAGTACTTC. Residues: CSSSLGAAPRETQYF.

V and J are TRBV5-5 and TRBJ1-5; a weak D match, TRBD1 (6 bases). This CDR3 has 15 residues. The V gene's germline CDR1 is SGHKS and CDR2 YYEKEE (reference sequence). V dropped 0 bases and J dropped 7 bases, with 14 bases sitting between them. As DNA, the CDR3 is TGTGCCAGCAGCTTGGCCCCAGGGGTAAACCAGCCCCAGCATTTT. This gives the protein CASSLAPGVNQPQHF.

V usage is TRBV4-2 and J usage is TRBJ2-5; tentatively, D is TRBD1 (6 bases). The CDR3 spans 14 residues. V lost 0 bases, J lost 1 base, and 6 bases lay in between. Germline lookup yields CDR1 LGHNA and CDR2 YNFKEQ. CDR3 DNA: TGTGCCAGCAGCCAAGACAGGGGCCAAGAGACCCAGTACTTC. Its protein is CASSQDRGQETQYF.

The gene calls are TRBV9 and TRBJ2-1; TRBD2 aligns across 13 bases. Germline V gene sequence: CDR1 SGDLS, CDR2 YYNGEE. The CDR3 is 16 amino acids. Trimming cost V 4 bases and J 3 bases; bases outside gene matches: 4. CDR3 region: CASSIRLAGGYNEQFF. The DNA for the CDR3 is TGTGCCAGCAGCATAAGACTAGCGGGGGGCTACAATGAGCAGTTCTTC.

The chain uses TRBV10-3 and TRBJ1-1; a weak D match, TRBD1 (6 bases). This CDR3 contains 13 residues. Trimming pared 6 bases from V and 6 bases from J, leaving 14 bases between. Germline CDR1 and CDR2: ENHRY and SYGVKD. CDR3 coding DNA: TGTGCCATCAGAAGGACAGAACCCGCTGAAGCTTTCTTT. The encoded protein is CAIRRTEPAEAFF.

The chain joins TRBV7-9 to TRBJ1-2, with D possibly matching TRBD1 (5 bases). Germline V gene sequence: CDR1 SEHNR, CDR2 FQNEAQ (reference sequence). The CDR3 is 18 residues long. V lost 4 bases, J lost 2 bases, and 23 bases lay in between. The CDR3 DNA sequence: TGTGCCAGCAGCTCCCTCTCCTGGTATCAGGGATCCAACTATGGCTACACCTTC. Translation gives CASSSLSWYQGSNYGYTF.

The chain recombines TRBV6-6 with TRBJ2-3, with 12 bases matching TRBD2. The CDR3 totals 16 residues. The ends lost 6 bases at V and 1 base at J; junction bases unmatched: 5. Germline loops: CDR1 MNHNY, CDR2 SVGAGI (reference sequence). The CDR3 coding sequence is TGTGCCAGCAGGGAGACTAGCGGGGGCCGCACAGATACGCAGTATTTT. This gives the protein CASRETSGGRTDTQYF.

The chain employs TRBV6-6 and TRBJ2-5; 7 bases agree with TRBD1. After removal of 8 bases from V and 1 base from J, the junction contained 4 bases not matched to a gene. The CDR3 is 13 amino acids. From germline, CDR1 is MNHNY and CDR2 SVGAGI (reference sequence). CDR3: CASGGQPQETQYF. The DNA for the CDR3 is TGTGCCAGCGGGGGACAGCCCCAAGAGACCCAGTACTTC.

The gene calls are TRBV25-1 and TRBJ2-5; the D gene is possibly TRBD1 (5 bases). CDR1 MGHDK and CDR2 SYGVNS come from the germline V gene. V shed 5 bases and J shed 4 bases, with 14 bases lying between them. The CDR3 runs 14 residues. CDR3 sequence reads: CASSKAREGETQYF. DNA for the CDR3: TGTGCCAGCAGTAAGGCCAGGGAAGGAGAGACCCAGTACTTC.

The chain couples TRBV6-5 to TRBJ2-5; 9 positions match TRBD2. V lost 2 bases to trimming and J lost 4 bases; unmatched junction nucleotides: 2. Germline values: CDR1 MNHEY, CDR2 SVGAGI. The CDR3 extends over 14 amino acids. CDR3 nucleotide sequence: TGTGCCAGCAGTTACGGCGGGGGGGGAGAGACCCAGTACTTC. It is translated as CASSYGGGGETQYF.

As regards this clone: Other DNA sequences in the sample encode the same CDR3. The chain links TRBV7-9 to TRBJ1-4; tentatively, D is TRBD1 (5 bases). Trimming removed 1 base at V and 6 bases at J, with 9 bases between. The germline gives CDR1 SEHNR, CDR2 FQNEAQ (reference sequence). CDR3 length: 14 residues. DNA for the CDR3: TGTGCCAGCAGCTTAGGGCAGGGCGATGAAAAACTGTTTTTT. Its translation: CASSLGQGDEKLFF.

The V call is TRBV5-1, the J call TRBJ1-6, with 7 bases aligning to TRBD1. Germline V gene lookup returns CDR1 SGHRS and CDR2 YFSETQ. Losses at the gene ends were 3 bases for V and 7 bases for J; bases not matched to a gene: 19. This CDR3 is built from 19 residues. The CDR3 DNA reads as TGCGCCAGCAGCTGTCCCACCGGGACAGCCGTCTCAATAAATTCACCCCTCCACTTT. Protein: CASSCPTGTAVSINSPLHF.

The genes are TRBV6-4 and TRBJ2-2; 7 bases are a match to TRBD1. The V segment lost 6 bases and the J segment 3 bases; nucleotides outside the gene matches: 4. Germline CDR1 is MRHNA and CDR2 is SNTAGT. CDR3 length equals 14 residues. CDR3 nucleotide sequence: TGTGCCAGCAGCAGGCAGGGGGACACCGGGGAGCTGTTTTTT. It encodes CASSRQGDTGELFF.

CDR3 nucleotide sequence: TGTGCCAGCAGCTTAGGACAGCCTAGCACAGATACGCAGTATTTT. Its translation: CASSLGQPSTDTQYF. V usage is TRBV11-3 and J usage is TRBJ2-3, with a tentative D call TRBD1 (5 bases). Trimming cost V 1 base and J 0 bases, with 8 bases left between them. Germline V gives CDR1 SGHNT, CDR2 YENEEA. This CDR3 is 15 amino acids long.

The chain carries TRBV2 and TRBJ1-1, with a possible D match to TRBD1 (6 bases). The V gene's germline CDR1 is SNHLY and CDR2 FYNNEI. The CDR3 length is 14 residues. V dropped 4 bases and J dropped 8 bases, with 17 bases sitting between them. CDR3 sequence (DNA): TGTGCCAGCAGTGTGACAGGCGGCACCCCCGAAGCTTTCTTT. This translates into CASSVTGGTPEAFF.

In its sample, this clone was seen once. The chain combines TRBV2 with TRBJ1-5, with a tentative D call TRBD1 (6 bases). Germline V gene sequence: CDR1 SNHLY, CDR2 FYNNEI. This CDR3 is built from 14 residues. V lost 8 bases, J lost 7 bases, and 18 bases lay in between. CDR3 residues: CASGAGAQGQPQHF. In nucleotides, the CDR3 is TGTGCCAGCGGGGCCGGGGCCCAGGGGCAGCCCCAGCATTTT. Drawing the rest from reference TRBV2 and TRBJ1-5, the complete variable domain is EPEVTQTPSHQVTQMGQEVILRCVPISNHLYFYWYRQILGQKVEFLVSFYNNEISEKSEIFDDQFSVERPDGSNFTLKIRSTKLEDSAMYFCASGAGAQGQPQHFGDGTRLSIL.

The rearrangement uses TRBV14 and TRBJ1-1; D not resolved. Germline V CDR1 and CDR2: SGHDN, FVKESK. V dropped 5 bases and J dropped 0 bases, with 10 bases sitting between them. The CDR3 runs 14 residues. The CDR3 region has the DNA TGTGCCAGCAGCGGTCAGGCTATGAACACTGAAGCTTTCTTT. It encodes CASSGQAMNTEAFF.

The V call is TRBV15, the J call TRBJ1-2; perhaps TRBD1 as D (5 bases). CDR1 LNHNV and CDR2 YYDKDF come from the germline V gene (reference sequence). The V and J ends lost 0 bases and 8 bases respectively, with 16 bases between them. The CDR3 is 15 residues long. The CDR3 region has the DNA TGTGCCACCAGCAGAGATCGGGCAGGGCCCGGCGGCTACACCTTC. Amino acids: CATSRDRAGPGGYTF.

J is TRBJ2-7 and V is TRBV7-2; D remains unclear. V was cut by 1 base and J by 0 bases, with 13 bases left in between. Per germline, CDR1 SGHTA and CDR2 FQGNSA. This CDR3 region has 16 residues. CDR3 sequence (DNA): TGTGCCAGCAGCTTAGTCCCGACTCAGCCCTCCTACGAGCAGTACTTC. This codes for CASSLVPTQPSYEQYF.

V usage is TRBV30 and J usage is TRBJ2-5; a weak D match, TRBD2 (7 bases). Germline loops: CDR1 GTSNPN, CDR2 SVGIG (reference sequence). Trimming removed 5 bases at V and 5 bases at J, with 15 bases between. CDR3 size: 13 residues. The CDR3 loop is CAWAGATGETQYF. CDR3 nucleotides: TGTGCCTGGGCGGGGGCCACCGGGGAGACCCAGTACTTC.

This clone was picked up a small number of times. This sequence joins TRBV11-2 and TRBJ1-2; no definite D call. There are 12 residues in the CDR3. The germline V gene has CDR1 SGHAT and CDR2 FQNNGV. Trimming took off 2 bases at V and 6 bases at J, with 7 bases between the two ends. As DNA, the CDR3 is TGTGCCAGCAGCTTATTTGTAGATGGCTACACCTTC. This codes for CASSLFVDGYTF.

CDR3 loop: CASSPSRDSPKGSGSPLHF. CDR3 nucleotide sequence: TGCGCCAGCAGCCCGTCCCGGGACTCGCCCAAAGGTTCGGGATCACCCCTCCACTTT. This chain joins TRBV4-1 and TRBJ1-6; D possibly corresponds to TRBD1 (5 bases). CDR3 length equals 19 residues. V lost 4 bases and J 10 bases, leaving 29 bases between the germline ends. The germline V gene encodes CDR1 MGHRA and CDR2 YSYEKL.

The chain carries TRBV28 and TRBJ2-5, with 8 bases aligning to TRBD2. Trimming took 8 bases from V and 5 from J; bases not matched to a gene: 4. Germline CDR1 reads MDHEN; CDR2 reads SYDVKM. The CDR3 loop spans 12 amino acids. Written as DNA, the CDR3 is TGTGCCAGCCGGGGGGGAGGGGAGACCCAGTACTTC. Amino acid sequence: CASRGGGETQYF.

This chain links TRBV5-4 with TRBJ2-2; 7 bases map to TRBD2. The CDR3 spans 15 residues. Germline V gene lookup returns CDR1 SGHNT and CDR2 YYREEE (reference sequence). V gave up 1 base and J gave up 8 bases; unmatched junction bases: 8. The CDR3: CASSLFGTIEGELFF. In DNA form, the CDR3 reads TGTGCCAGCAGCTTGTTCGGGACTATAGAAGGGGAGCTGTTTTTT.

The chain employs TRBV4-2 and TRBJ2-5; possible D gene TRBD2, 7 bases. The J call is in doubt because the DNA end fits TRBJ2-7 better. The CDR3 spans 19 residues. Germline-derived CDR1 and CDR2 are LGHNA and YNFKEQ. In nucleotides, the CDR3 is TGTGCCAGCAGCCTCCAAGCTCCCGCAAGCGGGGACAACTCCTACGAGCAGTACTTC. Its translation is CASSLQAPASGDNSYEQYF.

The chain recombines TRBV19 with TRBJ1-4, with TRBD1 as a possible D gene (6 bases). This CDR3 has 16 amino acids. Germline assignment: CDR1 LNHDA and CDR2 SQIVND (reference sequence). Trimming pared 4 bases from V and 2 bases from J, leaving 14 bases between. CDR3 nucleotides: TGTGCCAGTAGTAGTAGGGGGGGTCTCACTAATGAAAAACTGTTTTTT. It specifies CASSSRGGLTNEKLFF. Looking up the rest from reference TRBV19 and TRBJ1-4 gives the full variable domain: DGGITQSPKYLFRKEGQNVTLSCEQNLNHDAMYWYRQDPGQGLRLIYYSQIVNDFQKGDIAEGYSVSREKKESFPLTVTSAQKNPTAFYLCASSSRGGLTNEKLFFGSGTQLSVL.

The J gene is TRBJ2-2, the V gene TRBV5-1, with D perhaps TRBD1 (6 bases). The germline V gene encodes CDR1 SGHRS and CDR2 YFSETQ. V lost 4 bases and J 4 bases, leaving 11 bases between the germline ends. The CDR3 extends over 14 amino acids. The DNA for the CDR3 is TGCGCCAGCAGCATACAGGGCTTCACCGGGGAGCTGTTTTTT. It is translated as CASSIQGFTGELFF.

The CDR3 nucleotides read TGTGCCAGCAGCCGGGACACCCGCTCCTATAATTCACCCCTCCACTTT. It encodes CASSRDTRSYNSPLHF. V is TRBV5-6 and J is TRBJ1-6, with D possibly being TRBD1 (6 bases). This CDR3 region has 16 residues. V lost 4 bases, J lost 0 bases, and 11 bases lay in between. Germline assignment: CDR1 SGHDT and CDR2 YYEEEE. Supplemented by reference TRBV5-6 and TRBJ1-6, the full variable domain reads DAGVTQSPTHLIKTRGQQVTLRCSPKSGHDTVSWYQQALGQGPQFIFQYYEEEERQRGNFPDRFSGHQFPNYSSELNVNALLLGDSALYLCASSRDTRSYNSPLHFGNGTRLTVT.

In nucleotides, the CDR3 is TGTGCCAGCAGCTTGTACAGCCCGTCCCACAATGAGCAGTTCTTC. This translates into CASSLYSPSHNEQFF. The J gene is TRBJ2-1, the V gene TRBV13, with D unresolved. Germline CDR1 and CDR2: PRHDT and FYEKMQ (reference sequence). V lost 3 bases, J lost 5 bases, and 14 bases lay in between. The CDR3 has 15 amino acids. Full variable domain (rest looked up from reference TRBV13 and TRBJ2-1): AAGVIQSPRHLIKEKRETATLKCYPIPRHDTVYWYQQGPGQDPQFLISFYEKMQSDKGSIPDRFSAQQFSDYHSELNMSSLELGDSALYFCASSLYSPSHNEQFFGPGTRLTVL.